This TCR beta chain was recorded in a study of cytomegalovirus exposure and HLA in healthy donors. Vbeta (60) and Jbeta (13) primers were used in the PCR. Profiled with immunoSEQ multiplex PCR; TCRdb holds only in-frame clones, not every one. The sample lists roughly 150,000 clones; around four fifths were seen once. Study-wide results and limits: Exclusion as indistinguishable affected some V segments, including TRBV6-2 and TRBV6-3. In a later analysis, donors in an Asian-associated ancestry cluster reportedly had fewer N-insertions in productive TCRs than the cohort mean. Sequencing depth roughly uniform across donors was assumed in presence/absence analyses.

Germline loops: CDR1 SGHTA, CDR2 FQGNSA. The CDR3 length is 15 residues. The J segment lost 8 bases and the V segment lost 3 bases, leaving 10 bases of the junction unmatched. As regards this clone: Antigen unknown.

This TCR was sampled from a boy aged 2-15 years in good health and CMV-seronegative. The sequencing sample was made of PBMCs. V and J are TRBV7-2 and TRBJ2-3, with TRBD2 matching 8 bases. The CDR3, as DNA: TGTGCCAGCAGCTTTGTCCGGGGGGGGGCGGGTACGCAGTATTTT. Its translation is CASSFVRGGAGTQYF. Filled out from reference TRBV7-2 and TRBJ2-3, the complete variable domain reads GAGVSQSPSNKVTEKGKDVELRCDPISGHTALYWYRQSLGQGLEFLIYFQGNSAPDKSGLPSDRFSAERTGGSVSTLTIQRTQQEDSAVYLCASSFVRGGAGTQYFGPGTRLTVL.